The source of this T cell receptor beta chain is a study of breast tumors, draining lymph nodes, adjacent tissues. Regarding the study as a whole: Tumors had less TCR diversity than lymph nodes, more than nontumor tissue.

This clonotype was detected many times. The antigen is undetermined. Breast cancer patients provided tissue from their axillary draining lymph nodes. The V end was cut by 2 bases, the J end by 1 base, with 8 bases between. This CDR3 has 14 residues. Germline loops: CDR1 SGDLS, CDR2 YYNGEE. TCRdb re-derived calls from the multiplex PCR reads in MiXCR, one entry per CDR3 protein. Of 100,000 or so distinct CDR3 sequences in the sample, 21% were seen once. The specimen sequenced was axillary lymph node tissue. The chain uses TRBV9 and TRBJ2-3, with a tentative D call TRBD2 (5 bases). The clonotype comes from a female donor with breast cancer. Some clones in this sample may be carry-over from other donors' samples. CDR3 DNA: TGTGCCAGCAGCGTTTTTAGCGGCACAGATACGCAGTATTTT. It specifies CASSVFSGTDTQYF. Full variable domain (remainder filled in from reference TRBV9 and TRBJ2-3): DSGVTQTPKHLITATGQRVTLRCSPRSGDLSVYWYQQSLDQGLQFLIQYYNGEERAKGNILERFSAQQFPDLHSELNLSSLELGDSALYFCASSVFSGTDTQYFGPGTRLTVL.